This TCR beta chain was identified in a study of T cell changes during pregnancy in multiple sclerosis. In germline, CDR1 is KGHSH, CDR2 LQKENI. J was trimmed by 8 bases and V by 2 bases; bases with no gene match: 13. The length of the CDR3 is 17 residues. Clones were read by immunoSEQ multiplex PCR, and TCRdb kept only the in-frame ones, dropping some. This sample has some 70,000 clones, with 85% to 90% found just once. The chain joins TRBV18 to TRBJ2-1; TRBD1 agrees at 9 bases. The source of this sequence is a female donor in good health, enrolled as a control in a pregnancy study. The material was peripheral blood, obtained after pregnancy. The CDR3 spells CASSPSVRQGVLDEQFF. For the CDR3, the DNA is TGTGCCAGCTCACCAAGTGTTCGACAGGGGGTTCTAGATGAGCAGTTCTTC.